This TCR beta chain was identified during a study of technical replicates of blood from a handful of donors. Generated by immunoSEQ multiplex PCR, the TCRdb table keeps only in-frame clones and is missing some. The sample includes 95,000 to 100,000 clones, 96% of them seen just once. CDR1 and CDR2 from the germline V gene are SNHLY and FYNNEI. There are 14 residues in the CDR3. V lost 6 bases to trimming and J lost 4 bases, with 16 bases between them. Sequenced sample: T cells isolated from PBMCs. V gene TRBV2 combines with J gene TRBJ2-7; a weak D match, TRBD2 (6 bases). The source of this sequence is a human donor in good health. This CDR3 reads CASRRDENSYEQYF. In nucleotides, the CDR3 is TGTGCCAGCAGGCGGGACGAGAACTCTTACGAGCAGTACTTC. Variable domain in full (rest from reference TRBV2 and TRBJ2-7): EPEVTQTPSHQVTQMGQEVILRCVPISNHLYFYWYRQILGQKVEFLVSFYNNEISEKSEIFDDQFSVERPDGSNFTLKIRSTKLEDSAMYFCASRRDENSYEQYFGPGTRLTVT.